This T cell receptor (beta chain) was documented in a study of CD8 T cells in ankylosing spondylitis. General observations from the study: Prior work had noted some motif variants in reactive arthritis blood and synovial fluid. Disease-linked clones were CD8+ and relatively rare in peripheral blood. Reportedly, disease-linked clones are significantly enriched in ankylosing spondylitis patients' matched synovial fluid. Characteristic of ankylosing spondylitis blood, it appeared, was a TCR beta motif comprising about eight highly homologous variants.

There are a few counts of this clonotype. Its antigen remains unknown. Each TCR beta library was made by quantitative 5'-RACE that incorporated molecular barcodes. TCRdb fed the 5' RACE reads into MiXCR, producing one record per CDR3 protein. Of more than 650,000 distinct CDR3 sequences in the sample, 12% were seen once. Looked up from germline, CDR1 is MDHEN and CDR2 is SYDVKM. The CDR3 has 14 residues. J lost 7 bases, V lost 5 bases, and 8 bases had no gene match. The gene calls are TRBV28 and TRBJ2-3, with 8 bases lining up with TRBD2. This clonotype originated in a male donor with ankylosing spondylitis. The material sequenced was blood, either unsorted or a sorted T cell fraction (not recorded which). CDR3 sequence reads: CASSPGGELNTQYF. DNA of the CDR3: TGTGCCAGCAGTCCGGGAGGGGAGTTAAATACGCAGTATTTT.